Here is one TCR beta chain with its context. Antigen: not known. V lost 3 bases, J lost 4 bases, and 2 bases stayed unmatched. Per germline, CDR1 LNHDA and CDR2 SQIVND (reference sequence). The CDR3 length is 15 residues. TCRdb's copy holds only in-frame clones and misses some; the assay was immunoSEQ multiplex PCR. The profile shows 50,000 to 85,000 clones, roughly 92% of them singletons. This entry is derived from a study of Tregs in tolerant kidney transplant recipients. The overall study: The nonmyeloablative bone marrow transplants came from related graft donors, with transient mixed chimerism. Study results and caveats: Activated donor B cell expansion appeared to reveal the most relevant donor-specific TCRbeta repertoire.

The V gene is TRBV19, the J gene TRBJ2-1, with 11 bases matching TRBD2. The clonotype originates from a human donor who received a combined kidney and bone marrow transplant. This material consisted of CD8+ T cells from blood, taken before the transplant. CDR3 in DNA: TGTGCCAGTAGTATGGGACTAGCGGAATACAATGAGCAGTTCTTC. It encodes CASSMGLAEYNEQFF.